This TCR beta chain was captured by sequencing in a study of T cell responses to AZD1222 COVID-19 vaccine. Study-wide results and limits: Reports say nearly half of spike-specific TCRs go after unmutated variant regions. The peak T cell response came first, and repertoires were sampled only after it.

Points on this clone: The antigen is unknown.

The table came from immunoSEQ multiplex PCR; TCRdb's copy has only in-frame clones and leaves some out. This sample has under 150,000 clones, with about 90% found just once. The source is an adult in good health. The sequences come from peripheral blood, collected on day 0 of AZD1222 vaccination.

This CDR3 is CASSRGTANYGYTF. Here the CDR3 DNA reads TGTGCCAGTAGTAGAGGGACAGCTAACTATGGCTACACCTTC. The rearrangement joins TRBV19 to TRBJ1-2; 7 bases match TRBD1. The trim removed 4 bases at V and 0 bases at J, leaving 2 bases unmatched. Germline CDR1 is LNHDA and CDR2 is SQIVND (reference sequence). The CDR3 has 14 residues.